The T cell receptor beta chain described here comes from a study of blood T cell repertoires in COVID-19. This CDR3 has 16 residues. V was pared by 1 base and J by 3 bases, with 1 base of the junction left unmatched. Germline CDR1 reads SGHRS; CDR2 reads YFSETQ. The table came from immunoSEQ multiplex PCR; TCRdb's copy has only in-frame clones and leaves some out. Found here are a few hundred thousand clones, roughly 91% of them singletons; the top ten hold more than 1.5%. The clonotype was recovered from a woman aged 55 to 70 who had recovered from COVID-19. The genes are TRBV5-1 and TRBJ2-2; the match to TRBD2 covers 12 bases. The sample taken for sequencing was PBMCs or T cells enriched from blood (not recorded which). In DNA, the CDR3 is TGCGCCAGCAGCTTGAGGACTAGCGGGGACACCGGGGAGCTGTTTTTT. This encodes CASSLRTSGDTGELFF.